Shown below are 30 T cell receptor beta chains from a single sample sequenced in a study of shared clonotypes between healthy human individuals. Sequencing used immunoSEQ multiplex PCR; TCRdb keeps in-frame clones, though not all of them. The data contain 2,500,000 or so clones, 85% to 95% of them seen just once; the ten biggest clones take up roughly 0.14%. What was sequenced was naive CD4+ T cells sorted from blood. Specified subset: CD45RA+ positively selected. All receptors come from a man aged 18 to 29 in good health.

Comments on this clone: Other DNA sequences in this sample translate to the same CDR3. The chain employs TRBV7-2 and TRBJ2-4, with D perhaps TRBD2 (6 bases). Trimming left V 1 base short and J 6 bases short, with 7 bases between. The germline gives CDR1 SGHTA, CDR2 FQGNSA. The CDR3 consists of 13 residues. CDR3 sequence: CASSLGGVNIQYF. The CDR3 DNA is TGTGCCAGCAGCTTAGGGGGGGTAAACATTCAGTACTTC.

V is TRBV11-2 and J is TRBJ2-7; a weak D match, TRBD1 (6 bases). Trimming shortened V by 4 bases and J by 7 bases, and 26 bases separated the two germline ends. This CDR3 contains 17 residues. Germline values: CDR1 SGHAT, CDR2 FQNNGV. Here the CDR3 reads CASSSPIRGPFAMEQYF. The CDR3 DNA sequence: TGTGCCAGCAGCTCACCGATCAGGGGTCCGTTCGCAATGGAGCAGTACTTC.

Regarding this clone: An end of the junction does not agree with germline; a read error may underlie this. This rearrangement joins TRBV7-7 to TRBJ2-3; tentatively, D is TRBD2 (6 bases). The germline V gene encodes CDR1 SSHAT and CDR2 FNYEAQ (reference sequence). The CDR3 covers 17 residues. CDR3 region: CASIPWGEYLYRDTQYF. As DNA, the CDR3 is TGTGCTAGCATCCCATGGGGGGAGTATTTGTATAGAGATACGCAGTATTTT.

The rearrangement joins TRBV19 to TRBJ2-3; possibly TRBD1 for D (6 bases). V lost 5 bases, J lost 0 bases, and 9 bases lay in between. The CDR3 is 14 residues long. Per germline, CDR1 LNHDA and CDR2 SQIVND (reference sequence). CDR3 in amino acids: CASSPQGSTDTQYF. CDR3 DNA: TGTGCCAGTAGTCCCCAGGGGAGCACAGATACGCAGTATTTT.

V usage is TRBV6-6 and J usage is TRBJ2-7; TRBD2 matches at 9 bases. CDR1 is MNHNY, CDR2 SVGAGI, per germline (reference sequence). Trimming removed 5 bases from V and 3 bases from J; junction bases left unmatched: 2. This CDR3 region has 13 residues. The CDR3 reads CASSVSGSYEQYF. DNA for the CDR3: TGTGCCAGCAGTGTTAGCGGGAGCTACGAGCAGTACTTC.

Worth noting for this clone: The same CDR3 arises from other DNA sequences in this sample as well. V and J are TRBV5-1 and TRBJ1-2; D is unclear. V was clipped by 0 bases and J by 1 base, with 10 bases between them. The germline V gene encodes CDR1 SGHRS and CDR2 YFSETQ. The CDR3 extends over 15 amino acids. CDR3 loop: CASSLVGDFNYGYTF. The CDR3 DNA reads TGCGCCAGCAGCTTGGTCGGTGACTTTAACTATGGCTACACCTTC.

The gene calls are TRBV19 and TRBJ1-1, with D uncertain. V shed 5 bases and J shed 5 bases, with 12 bases lying between them. CDR1 is LNHDA and CDR2 is SQIVND in the germline V gene (reference sequence). The CDR3 loop spans 13 amino acids. The CDR3 DNA follows: TGTGCCAGTAGTGCCCTTGGAGGGACTGAAGCTTTCTTT. Amino acid sequence: CASSALGGTEAFF.

This chain links TRBV7-8 with TRBJ1-2; 8 bases are a match to TRBD1. Unmatched junction bases numbered 7, after V lost 0 bases and J lost 4 bases. CDR3 length: 16 amino acids. The germline V gene encodes CDR1 SGHVS and CDR2 FQNEAQ. CDR3 bases: TGTGCCAGCAGCTTAGCGCTCAACAGGGGGGGCTATGGCTACACCTTC. This gives the protein CASSLALNRGGYGYTF.

The chain is built from TRBV7-2 and TRBJ2-2; D is unresolved. Per germline, CDR1 SGHTA and CDR2 FQGNSA. The ends were cut back, 3 bases at V and 4 bases at J, with 9 bases in the middle. The CDR3 sequence is 14 residues long. The CDR3 DNA follows: TGTGCCAGCAGCTTCGGCGGATCCACCGGGGAGCTGTTTTTT. This translates into CASSFGGSTGELFF. Full variable domain (outside the CDR3, taken from reference TRBV7-2 and TRBJ2-2): GAGVSQSPSNKVTEKGKDVELRCDPISGHTALYWYRQSLGQGLEFLIYFQGNSAPDKSGLPSDRFSAERTGGSVSTLTIQRTQQEDSAVYLCASSFGGSTGELFFGEGSRLTVL.

This sequence joins TRBV28 and TRBJ1-2; D call uncertain. The CDR3 sequence is 15 residues long. Trimming pared 3 bases from V and 2 bases from J, leaving 13 bases between. CDR1 MDHEN and CDR2 SYDVKM come from the germline V gene. This CDR3 reads CASSLPSGANYGYTF. The CDR3, as DNA: TGTGCCAGCAGTTTGCCCTCGGGAGCAAACTATGGCTACACCTTC.

The V call is TRBV23-1, the J call TRBJ2-4; no firm D call. Being an ORF, TRBV23-1 has a function that is uncertain. This CDR3 is built from 13 residues. With 1 base removed from V and 3 bases from J, the gap between germline ends came to 4 bases. CDR3 region: CASSQCNKNIQYF. In nucleotides, the CDR3 is TGCGCCAGCAGTCAATGTAACAAAAACATTCAGTACTTC.

This clone has only one observation. The gene calls are TRBV18 and TRBJ2-1; 14 bases are shared with TRBD2. The CDR3 contains 15 residues. Germline V CDR1 and CDR2: KGHSH, LQKENI. V shed 5 bases, J shed 5 bases, and the junction held 2 bases outside the gene matches. The CDR3 bases are TGTGCCAGCTCATCGGGACTAGCGGGGGACAATGAGCAGTTCTTC. Translating gives CASSSGLAGDNEQFF.

The chain joins TRBV6-4 to TRBJ2-2; 12 positions agree with TRBD2. After removal of 5 bases from V and 0 bases from J, the junction contained 4 bases not matched to a gene. The CDR3 runs to 17 residues. Germline CDR1 MRHNA, CDR2 SNTAGT. In DNA, the CDR3 is TGTGCCAGCAGTAAGGGACTAGCGGGCCCGAACACCGGGGAGCTGTTTTTT. Translated, it gives CASSKGLAGPNTGELFF.

About this clone: Without the conserved terminal phenylalanine or tryptophan, this CDR3 likely stems from a read error. The DNA is left out, because the CDR3 cannot be placed on it with certainty; the CDR3 is given as TCRdb lists it. The chain's CDR3 is CATSSMTHQIVL. The chain recombines TRBV15 with TRBJ2-7. The length of the CDR3 is 12 amino acids, counting both ends. CDR1 LNHNV and CDR2 YYDKDF come from the germline V gene (reference sequence).

The chain links TRBV7-9 to TRBJ2-7; possibly TRBD1 for D (5 bases). Between the trimmed V and J ends, which lost 0 bases and 2 bases, there was a span of 14 bases. Germline CDR1 is SEHNR and CDR2 is FQNEAQ (reference sequence). This CDR3 comprises 16 residues. Here the CDR3 reads CASSLARDSQTYEQYF. CDR3 coding DNA: TGTGCCAGCAGCTTAGCCCGAGACAGCCAGACCTACGAGCAGTACTTC.

J is TRBJ2-5 and V is TRBV6-6, with D hard to call. The CDR3 sequence is 11 residues long. Trimming left V 6 bases short and J 2 bases short, with 4 bases between. Germline V gives CDR1 MNHNY, CDR2 SVGAGI (reference sequence). The CDR3 reads CASRDQETQYF. In DNA, the CDR3 is TGTGCCAGCAGGGATCAAGAGACCCAGTACTTC.

V gene TRBV5-1 combines with J gene TRBJ2-5, with 10 bases identical to TRBD1. Germline V gene lookup returns CDR1 SGHRS and CDR2 YFSETQ. V lost 4 bases and J lost 3; bases outside the gene matches: 6. This CDR3 is built from 15 residues. The CDR3 DNA is TGCGCCAGCAGCATGGCCGGGACAGGGGAAGAGACCCAGTACTTC. Translating gives CASSMAGTGEETQYF.

The chain links TRBV19 to TRBJ1-6, with D uncertain. V lost 3 bases, J lost 9 bases, and 12 bases lay in between. The CDR3 is 14 residues long. Germline CDR1 is LNHDA and CDR2 is SQIVND (reference sequence). The CDR3: CASSIADHLSPLHF. The CDR3 nucleotides are TGTGCCAGTAGTATCGCAGACCACCTTTCACCCCTCCACTTT.

This clone was seen a single time. The chain links TRBV15 to TRBJ2-1, with D possibly matching TRBD1 (6 bases). CDR3 length: 15 residues. The V gene lost 0 bases and the J gene lost 7 bases, with 13 bases spanning the gap. Germline V gene data show CDR1 as LNHNV and CDR2 as YYDKDF (reference sequence). The CDR3 DNA sequence: TGTGCCACCAGCAGAGACCGCCCAAGGGGGAATGAGCAGTTCTTC. Amino acids: CATSRDRPRGNEQFF.

This clone showed up just a few times. This sequence joins TRBV5-4 and TRBJ1-1; D uncertain. The CDR3 consists of 11 residues. The germline V gene encodes CDR1 SGHNT and CDR2 YYREEE (reference sequence). V was pared by 2 bases and J by 4 bases, with 3 bases between. In DNA form, the CDR3 reads TGTGCCAGCAGCTTAACCACTGAAGCTTTCTTT. It codes for CASSLTTEAFF.

The chain links TRBV11-3 to TRBJ2-3; D is uncertain. The V gene's germline CDR1 is SGHNT and CDR2 YENEEA. V lost 0 bases and J lost 7, with 5 bases in between. The CDR3 is 12 residues long. CDR3 sequence: CASSLEGNTQYF. The CDR3 DNA follows: TGTGCCAGCAGCTTAGAGGGAAATACGCAGTATTTT.

The chain couples TRBV15 to TRBJ2-1, with 12 bases that match TRBD2. The CDR3 loop spans 14 amino acids. The V segment lost 1 base and the J segment 10 bases; nucleotides outside the gene matches: 2. Germline V CDR1 and CDR2: LNHNV, YYDKDF (reference sequence). DNA for the CDR3: TGTGCCACCAGCAGAGCGACTAGCGGGGGCGAGCAGTTCTTC. Protein: CATSRATSGGEQFF. Together with reference TRBV15 and TRBJ2-1, the CDR3 gives the full variable domain: DAMVIQNPRYQVTQFGKPVTLSCSQTLNHNVMYWYQQKSSQAPKLLFHYYDKDFNNEADTPDNFQSRRPNTSFCFLDIRSPGLGDTAMYLCATSRATSGGEQFFGPGTRLTVL.

The CDR3 is CASSLDRNGYTF. CDR3 in DNA: TGTGCCAGCAGTTTGGACAGGAATGGCTACACCTTC. The chain recombines TRBV6-5 with TRBJ1-2; 7 bases align to TRBD1. Germline trimming cut 4 bases from V and 6 bases from J; bases unmatched to any gene: 2. The CDR3 runs 12 residues. Germline-derived CDR1 and CDR2 are MNHEY and SVGAGI.

The chain couples TRBV14 to TRBJ2-7; 7 bases agree with TRBD2. The CDR3 length is 14 residues. Trimming took 4 bases from V and 2 from J; bases not matched to a gene: 5. Germline V gene data show CDR1 as SGHDN and CDR2 as FVKESK. In nucleotides, the CDR3 is TGTGCCAGCAGCCCATTAGCGGGCCCCTACGAGCAGTACTTC. Translating it yields CASSPLAGPYEQYF. Drawing the rest from reference TRBV14 and TRBJ2-7, the complete variable domain is EAGVTQFPSHSVIEKGQTVTLRCDPISGHDNLYWYRRVMGKEIKFLLHFVKESKQDESGMPNNRFLAERTGGTYSTLKVQPAELEDSGVYFCASSPLAGPYEQYFGPGTRLTVT.

This chain joins TRBV5-1 and TRBJ1-1; weak D call: TRBD1 (5 bases). Germline V gene lookup returns CDR1 SGHRS and CDR2 YFSETQ. CDR3 size: 13 residues. V gave up 9 bases and J gave up 1 base, with 13 bases separating them. This CDR3 reads CATRGQGNTEAFF. The CDR3 DNA is TGCGCCACCCGAGGGCAGGGGAACACTGAAGCTTTCTTT.

This chain joins TRBV5-1 and TRBJ1-1; D ambiguous. CDR3 length: 14 residues. Germline loops: CDR1 SGHRS, CDR2 YFSETQ. Trimming took 4 bases from V and 2 from J, leaving 12 bases between them. For the CDR3, the DNA is TGCGCCAGCAGCCCGGGCCGGGGAAACACTGAAGCTTTCTTT. Translation gives CASSPGRGNTEAFF.

This chain links TRBV5-1 with TRBJ2-2; D uncertain. Trimming pared 2 bases from V and 3 bases from J, leaving 5 bases between. In germline, CDR1 is SGHRS, CDR2 YFSETQ. The length of the CDR3 is 13 residues. The CDR3 DNA reads as TGCGCCAGCAGCTTAGTTGACACCGGGGAGCTGTTTTTT. This encodes CASSLVDTGELFF.

The chain uses TRBV7-9 and TRBJ2-3, with D possibly TRBD1 on 5 matching bases. CDR3 length: 15 residues. CDR1 and CDR2 from the germline V gene are SEHNR and FQNEAQ (reference sequence). Trimming stripped 5 bases from V and 8 bases from J, with 20 bases between. CDR3 in amino acids: CASSQSPIQGLTQYF. CDR3 coding DNA: TGTGCCAGCAGCCAGAGCCCAATTCAGGGTCTTACGCAGTATTTT.

The chain carries TRBV11-2 and TRBJ2-3; the match to TRBD2 covers 10 bases. CDR1 SGHAT and CDR2 FQNNGV come from the germline V gene. There are 15 residues in the CDR3. The trim removed 5 bases at V and 14 bases at J, leaving 16 bases unmatched. The CDR3 protein is CASSLLASGSLGPYF. In DNA, the CDR3 is TGTGCCAGCAGCCTGTTGGCTAGCGGGAGCCTTGGTCCGTATTTT.

V usage is TRBV19 and J usage is TRBJ1-1, with D hard to call. Germline V gene lookup returns CDR1 LNHDA and CDR2 SQIVND (reference sequence). The CDR3 runs to 12 residues. Trimming removed 5 bases from V and 8 bases from J, with 12 bases in between. The chain's CDR3 is CASSPPRAEAFF. CDR3 coding DNA: TGTGCCAGTAGTCCCCCTAGAGCCGAAGCTTTCTTT.